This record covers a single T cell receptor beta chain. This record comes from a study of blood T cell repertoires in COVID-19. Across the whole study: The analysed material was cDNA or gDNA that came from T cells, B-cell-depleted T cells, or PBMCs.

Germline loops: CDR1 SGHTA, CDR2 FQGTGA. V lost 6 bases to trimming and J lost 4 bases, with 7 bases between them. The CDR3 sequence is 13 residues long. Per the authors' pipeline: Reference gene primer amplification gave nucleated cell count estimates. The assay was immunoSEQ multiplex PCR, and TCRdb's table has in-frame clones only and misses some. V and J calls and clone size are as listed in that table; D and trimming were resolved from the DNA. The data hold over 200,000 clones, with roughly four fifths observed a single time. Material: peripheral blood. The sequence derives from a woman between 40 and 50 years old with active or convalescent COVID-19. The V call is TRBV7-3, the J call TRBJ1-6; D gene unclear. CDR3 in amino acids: CASSLAYNSPLHF. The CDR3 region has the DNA TGTGCCAGCAGTCTGGCTTATAATTCACCCCTCCACTTT.